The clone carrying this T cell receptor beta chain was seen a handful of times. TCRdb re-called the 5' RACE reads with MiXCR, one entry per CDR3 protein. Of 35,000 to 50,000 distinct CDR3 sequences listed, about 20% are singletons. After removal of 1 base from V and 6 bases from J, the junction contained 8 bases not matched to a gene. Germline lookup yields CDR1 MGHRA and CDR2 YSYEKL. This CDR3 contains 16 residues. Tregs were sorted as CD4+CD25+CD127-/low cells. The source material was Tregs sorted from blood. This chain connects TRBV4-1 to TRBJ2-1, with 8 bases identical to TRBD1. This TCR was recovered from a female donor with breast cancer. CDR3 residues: CASSQAPQGAINEQFF. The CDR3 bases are TGCGCCAGCAGCCAAGCCCCCCAGGGGGCAATCAATGAGCAGTTCTTC.